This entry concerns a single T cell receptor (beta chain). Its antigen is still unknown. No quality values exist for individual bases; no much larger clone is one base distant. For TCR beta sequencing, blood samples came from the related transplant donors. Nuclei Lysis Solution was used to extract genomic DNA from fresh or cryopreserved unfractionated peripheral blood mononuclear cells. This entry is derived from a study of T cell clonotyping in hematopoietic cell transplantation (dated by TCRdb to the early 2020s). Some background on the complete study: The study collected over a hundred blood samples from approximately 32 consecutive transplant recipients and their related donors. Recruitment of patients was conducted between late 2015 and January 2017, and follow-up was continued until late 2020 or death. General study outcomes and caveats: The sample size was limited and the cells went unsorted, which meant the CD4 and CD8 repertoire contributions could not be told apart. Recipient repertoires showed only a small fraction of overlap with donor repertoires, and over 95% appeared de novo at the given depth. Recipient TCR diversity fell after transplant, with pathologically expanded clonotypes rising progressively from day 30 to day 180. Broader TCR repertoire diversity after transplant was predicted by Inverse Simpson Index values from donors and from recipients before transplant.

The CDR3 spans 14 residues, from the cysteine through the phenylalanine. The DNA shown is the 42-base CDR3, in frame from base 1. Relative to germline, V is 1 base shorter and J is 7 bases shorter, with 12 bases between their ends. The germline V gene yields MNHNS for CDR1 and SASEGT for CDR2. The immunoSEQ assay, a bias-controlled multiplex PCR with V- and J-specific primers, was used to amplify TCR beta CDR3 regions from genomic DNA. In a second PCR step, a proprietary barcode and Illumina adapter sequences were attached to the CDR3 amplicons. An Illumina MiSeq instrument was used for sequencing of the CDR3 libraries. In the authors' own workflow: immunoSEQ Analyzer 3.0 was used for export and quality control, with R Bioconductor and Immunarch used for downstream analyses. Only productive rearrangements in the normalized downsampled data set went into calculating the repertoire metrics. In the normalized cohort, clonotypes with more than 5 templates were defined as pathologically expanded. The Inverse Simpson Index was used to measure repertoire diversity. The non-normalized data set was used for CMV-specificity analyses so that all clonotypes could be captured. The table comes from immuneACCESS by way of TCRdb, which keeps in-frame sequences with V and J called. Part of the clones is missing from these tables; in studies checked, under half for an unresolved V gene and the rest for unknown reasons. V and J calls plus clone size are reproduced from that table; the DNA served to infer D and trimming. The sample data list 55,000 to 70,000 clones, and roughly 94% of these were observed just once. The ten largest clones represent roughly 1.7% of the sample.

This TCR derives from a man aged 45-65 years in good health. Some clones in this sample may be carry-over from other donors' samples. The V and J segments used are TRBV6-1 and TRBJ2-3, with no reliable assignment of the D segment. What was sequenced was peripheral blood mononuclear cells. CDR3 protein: CASSEGPHMNTQYF. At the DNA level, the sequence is TGTGCCAGCAGTGAAGGCCCCCATATGAATACGCAGTATTTT.